This T cell receptor beta chain is from a study of blood T cell repertoires in COVID-19. At the level of the study: Collection of acute and convalescent COVID-19 samples took place in the United States, Italy and Spain. Sources were T cells, B-cell-depleted T cells, or PBMCs; the material itself was cDNA or gDNA.

Original methodology: Quantification of nucleated cells was approximated via reference gene primer amplification. This table comes from immunoSEQ multiplex PCR, and its TCRdb copy is limited to in-frame clones, with some not included. V and J calls plus clone size are reproduced from that table; the DNA served to infer D and trimming. The sample records 120,000 to 150,000 clones, about 90% being singletons. This TCR was recovered from a woman aged 60-75 years with acute or convalescent COVID-19. Sample: peripheral blood.

CDR3 nucleotides: TGTGCCACCAGCAGAGTGCAGGGGAGCAATCAGCCCCAGCATTTT. Its protein is CATSRVQGSNQPQHF. The rearrangement joins TRBV15 to TRBJ1-5; a possible D gene is TRBD1 (6 bases). Germline CDR1 is LNHNV and CDR2 is YYDKDF (reference sequence). This CDR3 has 15 amino acids. Trimming took 1 base from V and 1 from J, leaving 8 bases between them. The whole variable domain, filled in from reference TRBV15 and TRBJ1-5, reads DAMVIQNPRYQVTQFGKPVTLSCSQTLNHNVMYWYQQKSSQAPKLLFHYYDKDFNNEADTPDNFQSRRPNTSFCFLDIRSPGLGDTAMYLCATSRVQGSNQPQHFGDGTRLSIL.